This TCR beta chain was sequenced during a study of blood T cell repertoires in COVID-19. Study in general: Acute-phase and convalescent COVID-19 samples originated in the United States, Italy and Spain.

In the authors' methods: Reference gene primers were amplified, and this amplification served to estimate nucleated cell counts. The assay was immunoSEQ multiplex PCR, and TCRdb's table has in-frame clones only and misses some. That table gives V, J and clone size, and the DNA gave D and trimming. The sample yields about 190,000 clones, 70% to 90% seen once. In the case of this clone: Its ends do not fully match the called genes, so a read error is possible.

The CDR3 contains 14 residues. Germline V gives CDR1 SSHAT, CDR2 FNYEAQ (reference sequence). The sample consisted of peripheral blood. The rearrangement joins TRBV7-7 to TRBJ2-2; 10 bases align to TRBD2. The sequence was collected from a man aged 25 to 40 with acute or convalescent COVID-19. For the CDR3, the DNA is TGTGCTAGCAGCTTCGGACTAGCGGTGGGGGAGCTGTTTTTT. It yields the protein CASSFGLAVGELFF.